This T cell receptor (beta chain) was captured by sequencing in a study of cytomegalovirus exposure and HLA in healthy donors (dated by TCRdb to about 2017). For the study in its entirety: An earlier analysis of roughly 610 of the donors reported 276 Gb of sequence data and 117 million unique TCR beta sequences obtained from about 170 million T cells. An early release that covered 500 to 800 HLA-typed donors contained approximately 300 gigabases of sequencing data and some 87 million unique TCR sequences. The genetic ancestry cluster associated with self-reported Caucasian donors included about 81% of the 300 to 450 genotyped donors. The study aimed to test whether signatures of past pathogen exposure could be identified by cataloging public T cell receptors. The study profiled the T cell repertoires of about 720 subjects by immunosequencing and related them to cytomegalovirus serostatus. A separate validation cohort of 100 to 150 different subjects was used in addition to the roughly 700-subject first cohort. The study combined high-throughput TCR immunosequencing, statistical association of individual TCRs with disease status, and machine learning to predict cytomegalovirus infection status. To study patterns of TCR occurrence, a later analysis re-analyzed previously published TCR beta repertoires from 650 to 750 donors and added high-resolution HLA genotyping. In the later analysis, no new phenotypic data were used to find candidate immune exposures; instead, reliance was placed on TCR beta sequences and their occurrence across donors. In an earlier analysis of 500 to 650 of the donors, high-throughput TCR beta sequencing was used to judge whether each TCR beta V gene segment behaved as functional or pseudogenic. Alongside the repertoire data, information on donor age, sex, ethnicity and CMV serostatus was compiled. In a later genetic analysis, genome-wide SNP genotypes for 398 of the 666 donors were used, and that subset was treated as a discovery cohort. Every repertoire in the discovery cohort had been generated on one and the same sequencing platform. Both class I and class II loci were covered by HLA typing, at four-digit resolution. Typing coverage differed by locus: A, B, C, DRB1 and DQB1 were typed in roughly 620-640 donors, DQA1 in 522, DPA1 in some 600, and DPB1 in 472. Five DR-DQ haplotypes were treated as single units for association and clustering because of strong linkage in the cohort. Among 300 to 450 genotyped donors of the cohort, an average of approximately 240,000 unique TCR beta nucleotide sequences were sequenced per donor, roughly 20% of them non-productive.

A note on this clone: The antigen it binds to is not known. No per-base quality is available; no much larger clone lies one base away.

Sequences MDHEN (CDR1) and SYDVKM (CDR2) are obtained from the germline V gene. From the cysteine through the phenylalanine, the CDR3 covers 18 amino acids. Solely the CDR3 DNA is kept, with 54 bases framed from the first base. Germline trimming: 2 bases from V, 6 bases from J; junction bases outside gene matches: 9. The full study reports these points: Some IMGT-functional V segments, including TRBV6-2 and TRBV6-3, could not be told apart with the 87-base-pair reads, so those segments were excluded. V-gene and J-gene trimming of TCR beta chains was associated with a missense DCLRE1C variant in a later genetic analysis, and the association was replicated in an independent cohort. Across donors, most TCR sequences were observed very rarely, whereas some public TCRs were present in many individuals. In both the original and validation cohorts, the classifier was reported to diagnose cytomegalovirus status with high specificity and sensitivity. The presence/absence analyses assumed that sequencing depth was roughly uniform across donors, and that assumption may not be true. The study gave a list of around 170 TCR beta chains associated with cytomegalovirus. Correlated functional status among segregating V segments might reflect linkage disequilibrium, but an unknown experimental factor could not be ruled out. For the cohort, immune exposure information was limited to CMV serostatus. HLA typing was unavailable for some donors at each locus, so association tests used only the typed subset. A later analysis reported that several top co-occurrence clusters appeared linked to parvovirus B19, influenza, CMV and Epstein-Barr virus. When HLA alleles, especially DR and DQ, strongly co-occurred, TCR associations were difficult to assign to individual alleles. The sequencing pipeline was judged likely to have produced a cluster of highly shared sequence variants as a technical artifact. In a later analysis, HLA-associated TCR beta chains showed more clonal expansion and lower generation probabilities than non-associated chains that were equally common. In vitro tests confirmed that a few of the cytomegalovirus-associated TCR beta chains recognize cytomegalovirus antigens. At a false discovery rate of 0.05, a later analysis linked under 20,000 TCR beta sequences to specific HLA alleles. The earlier analysis of some 540 of the donors excluded some 16 rarely observed V segments, including chromosome 9 orphons, because counts were too low. A later analysis found that TCR association rates varied across HLA loci, with DRB1 alleles showing the most associated TCRs and HLA-C alleles the fewest. According to a later genetic analysis, donors in an Asian-associated ancestry cluster had fewer N-insertions in productive TCRs than the approximately 610-donor mean. In this cohort, only TCR beta chains were sequenced, and detectable features were limited by the absence of alpha or paired-chain data. According to the authors, the approach could potentially be generalized to other disease states and immunological phenotypes. A further reported finding was that TCR beta sequences accurately predicted the HLA-A and HLA-B alleles for most subjects in the first cohort. According to a later analysis, most CMV-associated TCR beta chains appeared to be HLA-restricted, and the HLA associations seemed to be driven largely by CMV exposure. Broadly in line with IMGT annotations, most TCR beta V segments showed up in productive rearrangements about 87% or about 30% of the time in an earlier analysis of 587 of the donors.

The cohort comprised fewer than 750 healthy bone marrow donors. At the time of sampling, all cohort members were nominally healthy, though unrecorded immune exposures were likely present. The donor was CMV seropositive and was included in the group of 289 seropositive cohort members. A peripheral blood sample was provided by each donor, and peripheral blood mononuclear cells were used for TCR beta sequencing. Genomic DNA extraction from the blood cell samples was performed with the Qiagen DNeasy Blood Extraction Kit. Libraries were built with the immunoSEQ multiplex PCR assay. For the multiplex PCR, a mixture combining 60 forward primers for TCR Vbeta segments and 13 reverse primers for TCR Jbeta segments was used. A multiplex PCR assay on genomic DNA amplified the CDR3 region of rearranged TCR beta genes. Amplified TCR beta libraries were sequenced as 87-base-pair reads on the Illumina HiSeq System. Turning to the authors' computational methods: A later analysis tallied roughly 80 million unique TCR beta chains across the 666 repertoires, and approximately 12 million of those chains were shared by two or more donors. Raw reads were error-corrected and collapsed into unique sequences by a nearest-neighbor algorithm in which closely related sequences were merged to remove PCR and sequencing errors. V, D and J gene segments were assigned by aligning CDR3 sequences to IMGT reference sequences. Each retained sequence needed at least a six-nucleotide match to both a V gene segment and a J gene segment. Rearrangements were classified as productive when the CDR3 lacked stop codons and remained in frame with V and J, and all other rearrangements were classified as non-productive. Following IMGT convention, CDR3 was defined as the stretch from the second conserved V-encoded cysteine up to the conserved J-encoded phenylalanine. The earlier analysis of more than 450 of the donors excluded sequences that lacked an unambiguous match to a single V gene segment. In an earlier analysis of more than 500 of the donors, a V segment was called functional when productive rearrangements were above 56.7%, and segregating when the standard deviation between donors exceeded 5%. A statistical classification framework was developed to diagnose cytomegalovirus status using the catalog of TCR beta chain sequences. V and J gene assignment, in a later analysis, came from comparing TCR nucleotide sequences with IMGT/GENE-DB human TR gene sequences. A later analysis assigned CDR3 sequences and most-parsimonious VDJ recombination scenarios with the TCRdist pipeline. A later analysis defined each TCR beta chain by its CDR3 amino acid sequence plus V-gene family, and excluded reads lacking a unique V-gene family. As a way to deal with suspected cross-contamination and a sequencing artifact, a later analysis dropped roughly 620 nucleotide sequences that were highly shared and had low generation probability. A later analysis calculated a clonal expansion index for each public chain from normalized within-repertoire ranks of inferred template counts. A later analysis computed generation probabilities with a VDJ recombination model fitted to out-of-frame rearrangements, and checked the results against IGoR. In a later analysis, hypergeometric tests were used to score TCR-TCR, TCR-HLA and TCR-CMV co-occurrence, with a repertoire-size bias correction applied to TCR pairs. A later analysis estimated false discovery rates by permuting HLA or CMV assignments 20 times. A later analysis grouped co-occurring TCRs with DBSCAN, adding TCRdist sequence similarity when clustering within HLA-allele-positive subsets. Co-occurrence clustering excluded repertoires with fewer than 30,000 or more than 120,000 public chains, plus five with anomalous nucleotide sharing. Held by TCRdb, this immuneACCESS table contains in-frame sequences only and omits some clones. Under half of the omission traces to an unresolved V gene where checked; the cause of the rest is unknown. The V and J calls and clone size were taken over from that table, and D and trimming were inferred from the DNA. The sample table holds about 150,000 clones, of which around 81% were seen once. The ten largest make up 5.6% of the sample.

The sequence was obtained from a woman aged 40 to 50 in good health and CMV-seropositive. The sample taken for sequencing was PBMCs. The rearrangement combines TRBV28 with TRBJ2-2; TRBD2 lines up with 13 middle nucleotides. At the DNA level, the sequence is TGTGCCAGCAGTTTAGTGGGACTAGCGGGACTTGCCGCCGGGGAGCTGTTTTTT. This sequence encodes CASSLVGLAGLAAGELFF.